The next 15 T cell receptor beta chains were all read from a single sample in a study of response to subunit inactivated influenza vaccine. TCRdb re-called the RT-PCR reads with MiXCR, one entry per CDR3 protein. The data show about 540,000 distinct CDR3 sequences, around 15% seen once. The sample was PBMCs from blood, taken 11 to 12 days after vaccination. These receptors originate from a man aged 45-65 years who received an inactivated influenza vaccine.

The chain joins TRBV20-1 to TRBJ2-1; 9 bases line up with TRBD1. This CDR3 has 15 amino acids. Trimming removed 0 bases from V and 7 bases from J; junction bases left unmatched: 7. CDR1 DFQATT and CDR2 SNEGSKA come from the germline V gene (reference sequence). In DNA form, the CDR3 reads TGCAGTGCTAGAGATGGGGACAGGGTAGGTAATGAGCAGTTCTTC. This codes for CSARDGDRVGNEQFF.

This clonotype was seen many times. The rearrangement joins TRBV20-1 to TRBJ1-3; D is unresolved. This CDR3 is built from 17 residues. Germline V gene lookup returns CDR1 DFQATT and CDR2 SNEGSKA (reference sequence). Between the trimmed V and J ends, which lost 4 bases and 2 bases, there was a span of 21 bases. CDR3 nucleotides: TGCAGTGCTACCCCGAGGTGGAGGGCGAAGACTGGAAACACCATATATTTT. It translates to CSATPRWRAKTGNTIYF.

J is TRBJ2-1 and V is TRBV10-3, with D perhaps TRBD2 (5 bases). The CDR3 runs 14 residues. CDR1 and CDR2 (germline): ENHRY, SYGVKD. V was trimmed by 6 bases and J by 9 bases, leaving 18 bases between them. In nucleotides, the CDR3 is TGTGCCATCAGCGCAAGTGAGGTAGGAGGTGAGCAGTTCTTC. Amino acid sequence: CAISASEVGGEQFF.

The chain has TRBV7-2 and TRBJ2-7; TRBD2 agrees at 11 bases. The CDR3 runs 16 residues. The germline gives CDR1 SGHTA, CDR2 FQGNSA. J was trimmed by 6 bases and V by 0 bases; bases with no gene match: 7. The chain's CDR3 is CASSLALGLAAREQYF. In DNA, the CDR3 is TGTGCCAGCAGCTTAGCGTTGGGACTAGCGGCGCGCGAGCAGTACTTC.

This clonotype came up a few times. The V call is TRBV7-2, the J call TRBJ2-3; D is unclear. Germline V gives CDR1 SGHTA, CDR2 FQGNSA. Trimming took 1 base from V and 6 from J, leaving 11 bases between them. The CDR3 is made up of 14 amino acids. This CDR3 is CASSLGANVDTQYF. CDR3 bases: TGTGCCAGCAGCTTAGGCGCGAATGTGGATACGCAGTATTTT.

In DNA form, the CDR3 reads TGCGCCAGCAGCTTGGGACCCTTAAACCAAGAGACCCAGTACTTC. Translated: CASSLGPLNQETQYF. J is TRBJ2-5 and V is TRBV5-1; D unresolved. Germline CDR1 reads SGHRS; CDR2 reads YFSETQ. This CDR3 is 15 amino acids long. Trimming took off 0 bases at V and 0 bases at J, with 9 bases between the two ends.

The chain's CDR3 is CASSPTGGTDTQYF. The CDR3 coding sequence is TGTGCCAGCAGCCCTACAGGGGGCACAGATACGCAGTATTTT. The chain combines TRBV7-2 with TRBJ2-3; 7 bases line up with TRBD1. The CDR3 is 14 residues long. V lost 5 bases and J lost 1; bases outside the gene matches: 3. Germline lookup yields CDR1 SGHTA and CDR2 FQGNSA.

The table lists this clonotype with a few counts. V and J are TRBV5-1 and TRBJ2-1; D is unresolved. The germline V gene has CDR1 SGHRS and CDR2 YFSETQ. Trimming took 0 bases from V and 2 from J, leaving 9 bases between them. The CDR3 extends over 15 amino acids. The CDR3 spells CASSLVSSTYNEQFF. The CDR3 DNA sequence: TGCGCCAGCAGCTTGGTATCCAGCACCTACAATGAGCAGTTCTTC.

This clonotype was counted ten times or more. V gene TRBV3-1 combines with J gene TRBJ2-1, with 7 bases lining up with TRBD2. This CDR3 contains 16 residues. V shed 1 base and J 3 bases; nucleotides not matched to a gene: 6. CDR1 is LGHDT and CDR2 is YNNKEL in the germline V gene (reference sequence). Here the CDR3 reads CASSQVAGRYYNEQFF. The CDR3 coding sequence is TGTGCCAGCAGCCAAGTCGCCGGGAGGTACTACAATGAGCAGTTCTTC.

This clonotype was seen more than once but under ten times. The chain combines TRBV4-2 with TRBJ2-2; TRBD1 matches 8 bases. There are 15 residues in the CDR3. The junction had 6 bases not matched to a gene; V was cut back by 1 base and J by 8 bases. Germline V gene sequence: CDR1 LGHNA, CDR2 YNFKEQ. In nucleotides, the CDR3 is TGTGCCAGCAGCCAAGGGGGGCAGGGGGCAGGGGAGCTGTTTTTT. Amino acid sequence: CASSQGGQGAGELFF.

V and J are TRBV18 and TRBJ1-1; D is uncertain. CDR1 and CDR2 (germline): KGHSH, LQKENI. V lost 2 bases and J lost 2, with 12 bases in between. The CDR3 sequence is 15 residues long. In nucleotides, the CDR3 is TGTGCCAGCTCACCAAAGACAATGGGCAACACTGAAGCTTTCTTT. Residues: CASSPKTMGNTEAFF. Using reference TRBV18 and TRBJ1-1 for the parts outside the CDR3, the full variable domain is NAGVMQNPRHLVRRRGQEARLRCSPMKGHSHVYWYRQLPEEGLKFMVYLQKENIIDESGMPKERFSAEFPKEGPSILRIQQVVRGDSAAYFCASSPKTMGNTEAFFGQGTRLTVV.

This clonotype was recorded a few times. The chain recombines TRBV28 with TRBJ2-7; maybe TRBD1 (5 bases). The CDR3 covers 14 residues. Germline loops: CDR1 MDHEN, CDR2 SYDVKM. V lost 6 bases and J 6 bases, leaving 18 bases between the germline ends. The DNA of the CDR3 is TGTGCCAGCAGGCTAGTGGCAGGGTCAGGCGAGCAGTACTTC. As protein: CASRLVAGSGEQYF.

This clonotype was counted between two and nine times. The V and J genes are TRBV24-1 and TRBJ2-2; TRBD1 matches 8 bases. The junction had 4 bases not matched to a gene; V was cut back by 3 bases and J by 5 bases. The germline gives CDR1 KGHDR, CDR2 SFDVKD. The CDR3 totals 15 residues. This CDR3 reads CATSDPRQGTGELFF. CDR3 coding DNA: TGTGCCACCAGTGATCCCCGACAGGGGACCGGGGAGCTGTTTTTT.

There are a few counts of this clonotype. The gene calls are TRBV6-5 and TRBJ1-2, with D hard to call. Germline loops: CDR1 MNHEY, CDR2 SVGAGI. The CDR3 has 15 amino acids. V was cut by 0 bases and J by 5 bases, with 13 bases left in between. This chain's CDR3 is CASSYSGNPSYGYTF. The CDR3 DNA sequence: TGTGCCAGCAGTTACTCGGGGAACCCGAGTTATGGCTACACCTTC.

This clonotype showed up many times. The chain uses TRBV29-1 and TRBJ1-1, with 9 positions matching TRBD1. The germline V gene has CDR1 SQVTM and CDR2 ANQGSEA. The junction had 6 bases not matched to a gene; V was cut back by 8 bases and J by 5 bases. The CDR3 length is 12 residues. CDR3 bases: TGCAGCATGGACAGGGGTCGGACTGAAGCTTTCTTT. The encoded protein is CSMDRGRTEAFF.